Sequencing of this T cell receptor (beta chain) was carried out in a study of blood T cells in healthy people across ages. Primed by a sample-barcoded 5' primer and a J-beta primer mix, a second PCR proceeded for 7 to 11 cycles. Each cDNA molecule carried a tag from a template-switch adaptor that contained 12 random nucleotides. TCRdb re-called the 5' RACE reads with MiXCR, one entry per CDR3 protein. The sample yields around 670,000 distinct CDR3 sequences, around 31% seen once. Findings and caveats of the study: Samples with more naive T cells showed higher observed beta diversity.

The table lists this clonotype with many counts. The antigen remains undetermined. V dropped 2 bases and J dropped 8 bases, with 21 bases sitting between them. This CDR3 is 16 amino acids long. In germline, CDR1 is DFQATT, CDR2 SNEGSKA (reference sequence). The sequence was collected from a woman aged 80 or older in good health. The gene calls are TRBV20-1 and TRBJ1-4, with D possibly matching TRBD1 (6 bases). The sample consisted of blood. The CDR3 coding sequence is TGCAGTGCTAGACCGGTATCGGCCAGGGGCAGCGAAAAACTGTTTTTT. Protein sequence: CSARPVSARGSEKLFF.